Presented here are 15 T cell receptor beta chains from one specimen sequenced in a study of T-cell reconstitution after alpha-beta-depleted transplantation in children. Preparation of the TCRbeta library used unique molecular identifiers. MiXCR was run by TCRdb on the PCR reads, yielding one entry per CDR3 protein. The sample records about 200,000 distinct CDR3 sequences, just over 14% being singletons. Source: PBMCs from the stem cell graft donor, taken from the stem cell graft. The receptors were sampled from a human donor who donated a stem cell graft to a child with acute lymphoblastic leukemia.

A word on this clonotype: Germline is not matched at one junction end, which may reflect a read error. This chain joins TRBV29-1 and TRBJ1-1; a weak D match, TRBD1 (6 bases). Germline lookup yields CDR1 SQVTM and CDR2 ANQGSEA. The CDR3 loop spans 12 amino acids. The CDR3 DNA sequence: TGCAGCGGGCGGACGGGGGACACTGAAGCTTTCTTC. Translation: CSGRTGDTEAFF.

The rearrangement joins TRBV2 to TRBJ2-7; 10 bases line up with TRBD1. The CDR3 is made up of 15 amino acids. The germline V gene encodes CDR1 SNHLY and CDR2 FYNNEI. Trimming removed 6 bases from V and 1 base from J; junction bases left unmatched: 6. CDR3 nucleotides: TGTGCCAGCAGGGACCGGGACAGGGGATCCTACGAGCAGTACTTC. This sequence encodes CASRDRDRGSYEQYF. Together with reference TRBV2 and TRBJ2-7, the CDR3 gives the full variable domain: EPEVTQTPSHQVTQMGQEVILRCVPISNHLYFYWYRQILGQKVEFLVSFYNNEISEKSEIFDDQFSVERPDGSNFTLKIRSTKLEDSAMYFCASRDRDRGSYEQYFGPGTRLTVT.

This clonotype was seen ten or more times. The rearrangement uses TRBV10-3 and TRBJ2-1, with TRBD2 as a possible D gene (6 bases). The germline V and J ends were trimmed by 10 bases and 1 base, with 20 bases remaining between them. The CDR3 has 16 amino acids. Per germline, CDR1 ENHRY and CDR2 SYGVKD. CDR3 residues: CATYSYSGASYNEQFF. The CDR3 nucleotides read TGTGCCACCTACTCCTATAGCGGAGCTTCCTACAATGAGCAGTTCTTC.

The chain carries TRBV28 and TRBJ2-2, with TRBD2 matching over 11 bases. The germline V gene encodes CDR1 MDHEN and CDR2 SYDVKM. The CDR3 is 14 residues long. With V trimmed by 5 bases and J by 6 bases, 2 bases remained unmatched. CDR3 in amino acids: CASSLAGGAGELFF. Written as DNA, the CDR3 is TGTGCCAGCAGTCTAGCGGGAGGCGCCGGGGAGCTGTTTTTT.

This clonotype has ten or more counts. The chain uses TRBV30 and TRBJ1-2, with D unresolved. V lost 2 bases and J lost 4, with 8 bases in between. This CDR3 contains 12 residues. Germline CDR1 and CDR2: GTSNPN and SVGIG (reference sequence). The CDR3 is CAWSPHSYGYTF. CDR3 DNA sequence: TGTGCCTGGAGTCCCCACAGCTATGGCTACACCTTC.

The gene calls are TRBV20-1 and TRBJ1-2; a possible D gene is TRBD1 (5 bases). V lost 0 bases and J 0 bases, leaving 14 bases between the germline ends. The V gene's germline CDR1 is DFQATT and CDR2 SNEGSKA (reference sequence). The CDR3 loop spans 16 amino acids. CDR3 sequence (DNA): TGCAGTGCTAGAGATAGGACAACAGCAGCTAACTATGGCTACACCTTC. Residues: CSARDRTTAANYGYTF.

In this sample, this clonotype turned up many times. The V gene is TRBV10-3, the J gene TRBJ2-5; the D is unclear. V lost 6 bases, J lost 0 bases, and 5 bases lay in between. This CDR3 has 12 residues. The germline CDR1 and CDR2 sequences are ENHRY and SYGVKD. CDR3 DNA: TGTGCCATCAGCCAGTACCAAGAGACCCAGTACTTC. Translation: CAISQYQETQYF.

This clonotype was counted many times. V and J are TRBV5-1 and TRBJ2-7; D unclear. V was shortened by 1 base and J by 5 bases, with 10 bases between the two germline ends. This CDR3 has 13 residues. Per germline, CDR1 SGHRS and CDR2 YFSETQ. The CDR3 bases are TGCGCCAGCAGCTTGCGTCAGGATGACGAGCAGTACTTC. Translated, it gives CASSLRQDDEQYF. Looking up the rest from reference TRBV5-1 and TRBJ2-7 gives the full variable domain: KAGVTQTPRYLIKTRGQQVTLSCSPISGHRSVSWYQQTPGQGLQFLFEYFSETQRNKGNFPGRFSGRQFSNSRSEMNVSTLELGDSALYLCASSLRQDDEQYFGPGTRLTVT.

Only a few counts were recorded for this clonotype. The J gene is TRBJ2-5, the V gene TRBV29-1; the D is unclear. This CDR3 comprises 11 residues. CDR1 and CDR2 from the germline V gene are SQVTM and ANQGSEA. Trimming stripped 3 bases from V and 5 bases from J, with 7 bases between. The chain's CDR3 is CSVDRSETQYF. CDR3 coding DNA: TGCAGCGTTGACAGGTCTGAGACCCAGTACTTC. Full variable domain (rest looked up from reference TRBV29-1 and TRBJ2-5): SAVISQKPSRDICQRGTSLTIQCQVDSQVTMMFWYRQQPGQSLTLIATANQGSEATYESGFVIDKFPISRPNLTFSTLTVSNMSPEDSSIYLCSVDRSETQYFGPGTRLLVL.

This clonotype was seen at least ten times. V gene TRBV5-1 combines with J gene TRBJ2-7; 9 bases match TRBD2. Per the germline V gene, CDR1 is SGHRS and CDR2 is YFSETQ. After removal of 4 bases from V and 2 bases from J, the junction contained 7 bases not matched to a gene. CDR3 length: 15 residues. Written as DNA, the CDR3 is TGCGCCAGCAGCCCCCGGACTAGCGATCCCTACGAGCAGTACTTC. Its translation: CASSPRTSDPYEQYF. The whole variable domain, filled in from reference TRBV5-1 and TRBJ2-7, reads KAGVTQTPRYLIKTRGQQVTLSCSPISGHRSVSWYQQTPGQGLQFLFEYFSETQRNKGNFPGRFSGRQFSNSRSEMNVSTLELGDSALYLCASSPRTSDPYEQYFGPGTRLTVT.

The table lists this clonotype with many counts. The gene calls are TRBV5-1 and TRBJ2-1; TRBD2 matches 7 bases. The CDR3 loop spans 15 amino acids. Per the germline V gene, CDR1 is SGHRS and CDR2 is YFSETQ. V was clipped by 0 bases and J by 6 bases; unmatched bases: 6. Here the CDR3 DNA reads TGCGCCAGCAGCTTGGACGGGCGGGAGAGCAATGAGCAGTTCTTC. It translates to CASSLDGRESNEQFF. Full variable domain (remainder filled in from reference TRBV5-1 and TRBJ2-1): KAGVTQTPRYLIKTRGQQVTLSCSPISGHRSVSWYQQTPGQGLQFLFEYFSETQRNKGNFPGRFSGRQFSNSRSEMNVSTLELGDSALYLCASSLDGRESNEQFFGPGTRLTVL.

At least ten counts were recorded for this clonotype. The rearrangement joins TRBV12-3 or TRBV12-4 to TRBJ2-1; D is ambiguous. The CDR3 contains 12 residues. The V end lost 5 bases, the J end lost 9 bases, and 11 bases lay between the germline ends. The CDR3 is CASSGPRGEQFF. CDR3 coding DNA: TGTGCCAGCAGTGGGCCTCGCGGTGAGCAGTTCTTC.

Ten or more counts support this clonotype. V gene TRBV5-1 combines with J gene TRBJ1-4, with a possible D match to TRBD1 (6 bases). V lost 4 bases to trimming and J lost 8 bases, with 18 bases between them. This CDR3 is 15 amino acids long. Germline CDR1 SGHRS, CDR2 YFSETQ. The CDR3 protein is CASSQGGKRGEKLFF. The CDR3, as DNA: TGCGCCAGCAGCCAAGGGGGGAAGAGGGGCGAAAAACTGTTTTTT.

In regard to this clonotype: This may be a read error: a much more frequent sequence differs by one nucleotide. Here the CDR3 reads CAISGRRANTEAFF. CDR3 DNA: TGTGCCATCAGTGGGCGCAGGGCGAACACTGAAGCTTTCTTT. The rearrangement joins TRBV10-3 to TRBJ1-1; a weak D match, TRBD1 (5 bases). Germline V gene sequence: CDR1 ENHRY, CDR2 SYGVKD. Deletions cut 4 bases from V and 1 base from J, with 10 bases between. This CDR3 is built from 14 residues.

The chain combines TRBV12-3 or TRBV12-4 with TRBJ2-5; TRBD2 matches 9 bases. Losses at the gene ends were 3 bases for V and 7 bases for J; bases not matched to a gene: 3. The CDR3 is made up of 13 amino acids. CDR3 DNA: TGTGCCAGCAGTTTCGAGCGGGAGGCGACCCAGTACTTC. Translated, it gives CASSFEREATQYF.